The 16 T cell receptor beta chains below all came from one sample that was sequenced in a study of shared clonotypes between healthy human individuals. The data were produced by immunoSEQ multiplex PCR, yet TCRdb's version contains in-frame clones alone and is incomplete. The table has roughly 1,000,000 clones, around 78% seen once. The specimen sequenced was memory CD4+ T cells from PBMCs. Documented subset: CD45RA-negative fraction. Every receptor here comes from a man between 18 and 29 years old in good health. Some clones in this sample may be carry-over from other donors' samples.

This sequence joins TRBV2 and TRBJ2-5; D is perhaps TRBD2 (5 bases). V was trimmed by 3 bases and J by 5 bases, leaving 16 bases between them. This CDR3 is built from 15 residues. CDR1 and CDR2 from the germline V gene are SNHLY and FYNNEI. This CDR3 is CASSEQLGVAETQYF. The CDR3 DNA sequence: TGTGCCAGCAGTGAGCAACTAGGTGTAGCGGAGACCCAGTACTTC.

The DNA of the CDR3 is TGTGCCAGCAGCGTAGACAGGGGCGGGGAAAAACTGTTTTTT. This encodes CASSVDRGGEKLFF. V and J are TRBV7-2 and TRBJ1-4; 8 bases line up with TRBD1. CDR1 is SGHTA, CDR2 FQGNSA, per germline. V lost 5 bases to trimming and J lost 8 bases; unmatched junction nucleotides: 7. The CDR3 has 14 amino acids.

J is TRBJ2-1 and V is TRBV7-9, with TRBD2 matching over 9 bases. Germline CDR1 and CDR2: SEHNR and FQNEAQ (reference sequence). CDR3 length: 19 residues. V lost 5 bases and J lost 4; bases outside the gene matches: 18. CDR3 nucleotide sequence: TGTGCCAGCAGCAACAGCCGTAGCGGGAGAATTGTAAAATACAATGAGCAGTTCTTC. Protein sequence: CASSNSRSGRIVKYNEQFF.

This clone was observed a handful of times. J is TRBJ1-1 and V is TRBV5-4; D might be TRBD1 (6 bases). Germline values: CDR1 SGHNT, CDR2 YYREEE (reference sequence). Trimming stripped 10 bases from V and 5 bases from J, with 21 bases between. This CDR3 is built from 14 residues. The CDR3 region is CAFQGSPRGTEAFF. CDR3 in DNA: TGTGCCTTCCAGGGGAGCCCTAGAGGAACTGAAGCTTTCTTT.

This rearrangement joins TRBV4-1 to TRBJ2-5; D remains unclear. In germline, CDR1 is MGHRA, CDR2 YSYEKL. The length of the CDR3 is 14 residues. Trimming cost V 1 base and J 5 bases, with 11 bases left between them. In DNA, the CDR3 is TGCGCCAGCAGCCAAGCTAGTCTAGGCGAGACCCAGTACTTC. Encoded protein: CASSQASLGETQYF.

CDR3 sequence (DNA): TGTGCCAGCCAGAACAGGGGTACTGGAAACACCATATATTTT. This translates into CASQNRGTGNTIYF. The chain has TRBV27 and TRBJ1-3, with 7 bases that match TRBD1. V lost 8 bases, J lost 2 bases, and 6 bases stayed unmatched. Germline V gene data show CDR1 as MNHEY and CDR2 as SMNVEV (reference sequence). The length of the CDR3 is 14 residues.

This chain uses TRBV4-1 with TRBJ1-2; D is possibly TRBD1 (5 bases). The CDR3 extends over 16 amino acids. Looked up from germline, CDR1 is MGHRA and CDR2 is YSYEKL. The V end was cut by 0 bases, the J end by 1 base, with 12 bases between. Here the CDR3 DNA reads TGCGCCAGCAGCCAAGATGGGGGGGGAATTAACTATGGCTACACCTTC. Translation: CASSQDGGGINYGYTF.

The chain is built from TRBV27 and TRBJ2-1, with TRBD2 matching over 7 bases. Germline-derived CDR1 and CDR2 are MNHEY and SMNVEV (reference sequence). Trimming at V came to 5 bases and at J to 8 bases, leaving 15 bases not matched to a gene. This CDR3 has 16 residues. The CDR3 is CASSLRSGKGFDEQFF. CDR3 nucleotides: TGTGCCAGCAGTCTCCGAAGCGGGAAGGGGTTCGATGAGCAGTTCTTC.

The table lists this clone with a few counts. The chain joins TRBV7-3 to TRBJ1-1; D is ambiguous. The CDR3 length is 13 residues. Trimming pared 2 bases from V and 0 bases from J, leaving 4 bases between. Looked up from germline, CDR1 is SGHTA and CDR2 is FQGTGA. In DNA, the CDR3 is TGTGCCAGCAGCTTATTCATGAACACTGAAGCTTTCTTT. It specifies CASSLFMNTEAFF.

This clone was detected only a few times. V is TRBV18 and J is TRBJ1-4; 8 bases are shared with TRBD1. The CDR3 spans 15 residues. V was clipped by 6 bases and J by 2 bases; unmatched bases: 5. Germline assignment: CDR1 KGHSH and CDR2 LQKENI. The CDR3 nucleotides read TGTGCCAGCTCGACCCGGGACAGGACTAATGAAAAACTGTTTTTT. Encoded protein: CASSTRDRTNEKLFF.

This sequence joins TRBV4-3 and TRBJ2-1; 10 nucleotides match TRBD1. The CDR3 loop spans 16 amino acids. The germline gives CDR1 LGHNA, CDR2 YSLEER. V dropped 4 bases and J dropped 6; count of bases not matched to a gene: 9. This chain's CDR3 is CASSPGPGQGFNEQFF. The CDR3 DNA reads TGCGCCAGCAGCCCCGGACCGGGACAGGGGTTCAATGAGCAGTTCTTC.

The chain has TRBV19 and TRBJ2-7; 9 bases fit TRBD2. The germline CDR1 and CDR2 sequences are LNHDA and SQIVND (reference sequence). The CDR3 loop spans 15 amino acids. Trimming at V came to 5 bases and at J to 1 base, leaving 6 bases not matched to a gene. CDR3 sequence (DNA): TGTGCCAGTAGTCGTCTAGCGGGACCTTCCTACGAGCAGTACTTC. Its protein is CASSRLAGPSYEQYF.

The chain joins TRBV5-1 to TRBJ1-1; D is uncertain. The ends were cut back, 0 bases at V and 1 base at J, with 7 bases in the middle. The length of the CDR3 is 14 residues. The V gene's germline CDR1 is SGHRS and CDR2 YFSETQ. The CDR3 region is CASSLESPNTEAFF. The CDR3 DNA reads TGCGCCAGCAGCTTGGAAAGCCCGAACACTGAAGCTTTCTTT.

DNA for the CDR3: TGTGCCAGCACCCCCCGGGCTGACTTCTATGGCTACACCTTC. Translation gives CASTPRADFYGYTF. This sequence joins TRBV7-2 and TRBJ1-2, with no clear D. V was clipped by 7 bases and J by 4 bases, with 16 bases between them. CDR3 length: 14 residues. In germline, CDR1 is SGHTA, CDR2 FQGNSA.

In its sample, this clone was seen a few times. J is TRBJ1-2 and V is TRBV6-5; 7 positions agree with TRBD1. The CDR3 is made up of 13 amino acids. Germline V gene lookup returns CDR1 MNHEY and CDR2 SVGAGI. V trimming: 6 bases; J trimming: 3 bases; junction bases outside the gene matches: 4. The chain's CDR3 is CASRARGDYGYTF. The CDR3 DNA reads TGTGCCAGCAGGGCCAGGGGGGACTATGGCTACACCTTC.

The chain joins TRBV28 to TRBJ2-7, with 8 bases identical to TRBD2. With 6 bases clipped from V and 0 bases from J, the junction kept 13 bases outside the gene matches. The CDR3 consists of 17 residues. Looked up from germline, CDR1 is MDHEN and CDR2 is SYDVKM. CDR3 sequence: CASSRGGSGTYSYEQYF. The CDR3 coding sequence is TGTGCCAGCAGCCGGGGGGGTAGCGGAACATACTCCTACGAGCAGTACTTC. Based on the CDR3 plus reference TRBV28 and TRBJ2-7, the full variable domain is DVKVTQSSRYLVKRTGEKVFLECVQDMDHENMFWYRQDPGLGLRLIYFSYDVKMKEKGDIPEGYSVSREKKERFSLILESASTNQTSMYLCASSRGGSGTYSYEQYFGPGTRLTVT.